These 17 T cell receptor beta chains were sequenced from one sample in a study of vaccination and CD4 T cells after COVID-19 (dated by TCRdb to 2021 to 2024). In the paper's terms, the treatment or condition label means: roughly 11-day PBMC culture with coronavirus spike peptide pools or control peptides (ViraFEST assay). These receptors have no known antigen. The library was built by means of PCR. TCRdb shows the sequencer as Illumina iSeq 100. TCR sequencing of DNA from cultured CD4+ T cells used the Oncomine TCR Beta short-read assay at the Johns Hopkins FTIC core. Starting from the raw public reads, TCRdb applied fastp trimming at Q25, assembled clones with MiXCR and retained in-frame beta chains. Each CDR3 protein gets just one entry, which takes the most common genes and DNA from the rows behind it. Within this sample are under 15,000 distinct CDR3 sequences, with about 61% of them counted one time only. The leading ten clones occupy about an eighth of the sample.

The sequenced material came from CD4+ T cells from blood, cultured in vitro. The receptors stem from a human donor who had recovered from COVID-19.

This clonotype was detected only a few times. This sequence joins TRBV2 and TRBJ2-6; D is uncertain. In germline, CDR1 is SNHLY, CDR2 FYNNEI. The CDR3 consists of 17 residues. V lost 7 bases, J lost 1 base, and 17 bases lay in between. CDR3 amino acids: CASNARLVGSGANVLTF. CDR3 coding DNA: TGTGCCAGCAACGCCAGGTTGGTGGGATCTGGGGCCAACGTCCTGACTTTC.

The J gene is TRBJ2-3, the V gene TRBV9; 7 nucleotides agree with TRBD2. Germline V gene data show CDR1 as SGDLS and CDR2 as YYNGEE. This CDR3 comprises 16 residues. The V segment lost 1 base and the J segment 4 bases; nucleotides outside the gene matches: 9. CDR3 nucleotides: TGTGCCAGCAGCGTAACCAGCGGGACCTCCCCAGATACGCAGTATTTT. This encodes CASSVTSGTSPDTQYF. Full variable domain (remainder filled in from reference TRBV9 and TRBJ2-3): DSGVTQTPKHLITATGQRVTLRCSPRSGDLSVYWYQQSLDQGLQFLIQYYNGEERAKGNILERFSAQQFPDLHSELNLSSLELGDSALYFCASSVTSGTSPDTQYFGPGTRLTVL.

The chain joins TRBV7-2 to TRBJ1-1; D uncertain. The V end lost 2 bases, the J end lost 4 bases, and 11 bases lay between the germline ends. The V gene's germline CDR1 is SGHTA and CDR2 FQGNSA. This CDR3 has 14 residues. The CDR3 nucleotides read TGTGCCAGCAGCTTAAACCGCGGGAGCACTGAAGCTTTCTTT. The encoded protein is CASSLNRGSTEAFF.

The chain is built from TRBV7-9 and TRBJ2-7, with D possibly being TRBD1 or TRBD2 (5 bases each). Trimming left V 1 base short and J 6 bases short, with 13 bases between. Germline CDR1 reads SEHNR; CDR2 reads FQNEAQ (reference sequence). The CDR3 contains 14 residues. CDR3: CASSLVGELGEQYF. The CDR3 DNA follows: TGTGCCAGCAGCTTAGTAGGGGAGTTGGGCGAGCAGTACTTC.

The rearrangement links TRBV12-3 or TRBV12-4 to TRBJ2-7; 7 bases are a match to TRBD1. V shed 5 bases and J 8 bases; nucleotides not matched to a gene: 12. This CDR3 region has 14 residues. The CDR3 nucleotides read TGTGCCAGCAGTCCGAGACAGGGCAGTTTCCAGCAGTACTTC. Translated: CASSPRQGSFQQYF.

V usage is TRBV15 and J usage is TRBJ1-1, with a tentative D call TRBD1 (5 bases). The germline V gene has CDR1 LNHNV and CDR2 YYDKDF (reference sequence). The CDR3 sequence is 16 residues long. Trimming shortened V by 3 bases and J by 0 bases, and 14 bases separated the two germline ends. CDR3 nucleotide sequence: TGTGCCACCAGCAGGCCCGTCGGGGCAGTGAACACTGAAGCTTTCTTT. Protein product: CATSRPVGAVNTEAFF.

V and J are TRBV28 and TRBJ2-7; D gene ambiguous. V was trimmed by 5 bases and J by 2 bases, leaving 13 bases between them. CDR3 length equals 14 residues. Per germline, CDR1 MDHEN and CDR2 SYDVKM. The CDR3 nucleotides are TGTGCCAGCAGTCCCCCCCGGGCCCCCTACGAGCAGTACTTC. This translates into CASSPPRAPYEQYF.

This clonotype was seen a single time. V usage is TRBV6-1 and J usage is TRBJ1-1; the match to TRBD1 covers 8 bases. The CDR3 covers 12 residues. The V segment lost 6 bases and the J segment 8 bases; nucleotides outside the gene matches: 5. Germline V CDR1 and CDR2: MNHNS, SASEGT. CDR3 coding DNA: TGTGCCAGCAGAGCGGACAGGGTAGAAGCTTTCTTT. Protein: CASRADRVEAFF.

A remark on this clonotype: One end of the junction is discordant with germline, which a read error may explain. The chain is built from TRBV19 and TRBJ1-1; 10 positions match TRBD1. In germline, CDR1 is LNHDA, CDR2 SQIVND (reference sequence). The length of the CDR3 is 15 residues. This CDR3 reads CASVRDRGPGTEAFF. CDR3 coding DNA: TGTGCCAGTGTCCGGGACAGGGGTCCGGGAACTGAGGCTTTCTTT. Full variable domain (remainder filled in from reference TRBV19 and TRBJ1-1): DGGITQSPKYLFRKEGQNVTLSCEQNLNHDAMYWYRQDPGQGLRLIYYSQIVNDFQKGDIAEGYSVSREKKESFPLTVTSAQKNPTAFYLCASVRDRGPGTEAFFGQGTRLTVV.

The table lists this clonotype with a few counts. The V and J genes are TRBV7-2 and TRBJ2-7; a weak D match, TRBD2 (5 bases). Germline CDR1 is SGHTA and CDR2 is FQGNSA. V gave up 7 bases and J gave up 1 base, with 17 bases separating them. The CDR3 consists of 15 residues. In nucleotides, the CDR3 is TGTGCCAGCAACCTTCAGTCGGGGATTTCCTACGAGCAGTACTTC. Amino acid sequence: CASNLQSGISYEQYF.

V and J are TRBV12-3 or TRBV12-4 and TRBJ2-3; either TRBD1 or TRBD2 may supply D (5 bases each). V was trimmed by 5 bases and J by 4 bases, leaving 16 bases between them. The CDR3 spans 15 residues. CDR3 DNA sequence: TGTGCCAGCAGTATCCGGGGCCTAGGGGCAGATACGCAGTATTTT. It translates to CASSIRGLGADTQYF.

Here the CDR3 reads CASSYSGSQETQYF. The CDR3 DNA is TGTGCCAGCAGTTACTCAGGCAGCCAAGAGACCCAGTACTTC. The genes are TRBV6-5 and TRBJ2-5; D is undetermined. The CDR3 has 14 amino acids. V was pared by 0 bases and J by 1 base, with 6 bases between. Germline V lookup: CDR1 MNHEY, CDR2 SVGAGI.

V usage is TRBV6-8 and J usage is TRBJ2-5; D gene unclear. Looked up from germline, CDR1 is MNHGY and CDR2 is SAAAGT. The CDR3 sequence is 10 residues long. The germline V and J ends were trimmed by 2 bases and 5 bases, with 0 bases remaining between them. This CDR3 is CASSYETQYF. DNA of the CDR3: TGTGCCAGCAGTTACGAGACCCAGTACTTC.

The genes are TRBV6-2 or TRBV6-3 and TRBJ2-2; no clear D gene. The germline V gene has CDR1 MNHEY and CDR2 SVGEGT. CDR3 size: 14 residues. Trimming cost V 8 bases and J 0 bases, with 10 bases left between them. The CDR3, as DNA: TGTGCCAGCGAGAAGGCAGCGAACACCGGGGAGCTGTTTTTT. Amino acids: CASEKAANTGELFF.

The CDR3: CASSLPGGQSETQYF. Written as DNA, the CDR3 is TGTGCCAGCAGCTTACCCGGGGGACAGTCAGAGACCCAGTACTTC. The rearrangement uses TRBV11-3 and TRBJ2-5, with D possibly being TRBD1 (7 bases). Trimming shortened V by 2 bases and J by 4 bases, and 14 bases separated the two germline ends. The CDR3 has 15 amino acids. Germline values: CDR1 SGHNT, CDR2 YENEEA.

The chain couples TRBV19 to TRBJ2-7, with D possibly being TRBD2 (6 bases). CDR3 length equals 13 residues. Trimming took off 5 bases at V and 5 bases at J, with 13 bases between the two ends. Germline V gives CDR1 LNHDA, CDR2 SQIVND (reference sequence). Written as DNA, the CDR3 is TGTGCCAGTAGTGGGGGGTTTACTAACGAGCAGTACTTC. This codes for CASSGGFTNEQYF.

The CDR3 region is CASRASGRASEQYF. The CDR3 region has the DNA TGTGCCAGCAGAGCTAGCGGGAGGGCTTCCGAGCAGTACTTC. The chain employs TRBV27 and TRBJ2-7; 12 bases line up with TRBD2. The germline V gene encodes CDR1 MNHEY and CDR2 SMNVEV (reference sequence). CDR3 length equals 14 residues. Unmatched junction bases numbered 6, after V lost 6 bases and J lost 6 bases.